A selection of T cell receptor beta chains follows, all from one sample in a study of glioma-infiltrating T cells. TCRdb ran MiXCR on the multiplex PCR reads and lists one entry per CDR3 protein. The repertoire holds over 70,000 distinct CDR3 sequences, less than 30% seen once, with under 8.5% in the top ten. The sequencing input was glioma tissue, nonneoplastic brain tissue, or PBMCs (not recorded which). These receptors were collected from a human donor with low-grade glioma or glioblastoma, undergoing nonglioma brain surgery, or in good health (not recorded which). CDR3s include the opening cysteine and the closing phenylalanine or tryptophan. D genes are given only for firm matches. Clone sizes are given selectively: once, few, many, or a class where the clone is expanded.

TRBJ2-3	.	TRBV11-2	.	TGTGCCAGCAGCTTTGAGGGGCGGATAACAGATACGCAGTATTTT	CASSFEGRITDTQYF
TRBJ2-2	TRBD2	TRBV5-1	.	TGCGCCAGCAGCTTGGTGCTAGCGGGAGCGGACACCGGGGAGCTGTTTTTT	CASSLVLAGADTGELFF
TRBJ2-5	.	TRBV6-1	many	TGTGCCAGCAGCTACAGGGGAGGAGAGACCCAGTACTTC	CASSYRGGETQYF
TRBJ2-5	TRBD1	TRBV7-9	few	TGTGCCAGCAGCCGGATCGGACAGGCCCAAGAGACCCAGTACTTC	CASSRIGQAQETQYF
TRBJ1-3	.	TRBV30	.	TGTGCCTGGGGGGACGGGACCACAGGAAACACCATATATTTT	CAWGDGTTGNTIYF
TRBJ1-2	.	TRBV3-1	few	TGTGCCAGCAGCCAAGCCCGCTATGGCTACACCTTC	CASSQARYGYTF
TRBJ2-7	TRBD2	TRBV29-1	few	TGCAGCTTCTGGACTAGCGGGAACGAGCAGTACTTC	CSFWTSGNEQYF
TRBJ2-2	TRBD2	TRBV6-1	many	TGTGCCAGCAGTTCTAGCGGGGGAAACACCGGGGAGCTGTTTTTT	CASSSSGGNTGELFF
TRBJ1-1	TRBD1	TRBV7-2	many	TGTGCCAGCAGCCTTGACAGGGTCACTGAAGCTTTCTTT	CASSLDRVTEAFF
TRBJ1-2	TRBD1	TRBV10-3	many	TGTGCCATCACCGGACAGGGGAACTATGGCTACACCTTC	CAITGQGNYGYTF
TRBJ1-1	.	TRBV6-1	many	TGTGCCAGCAGTGAAAGTAAAACACTGATGAACACTGAAGCTTTCTTT	CASSESKTLMNTEAFF
TRBJ1-5	.	TRBV29-1	.	TGCAGCGTTCGGACAGACAGCAATCAGCCCCAGCATTTT	CSVRTDSNQPQHF
TRBJ2-1	.	TRBV6-1	many	TGTGCCAGCCGCACAGTCTCCCAAGCTCCTAGCAATGAGCAGTTCTTC	CASRTVSQAPSNEQFF
TRBJ2-5	.	TRBV6-1	many	TGTGCCAGCAGTGAATTCGGGTACCGGTCGGAGACCCAGTACTTC	CASSEFGYRSETQYF
TRBJ2-5	.	TRBV19	.	TGTGCCAGTAGTTGGGCGGTCGAGGAGACCCAGTACTTC	CASSWAVEETQYF
TRBJ2-3	TRBD1	TRBV4-1	many	TGCGCCAGCAGCCATACGGACAGGAAAACAGATACGCAGTATTTT	CASSHTDRKTDTQYF
TRBJ2-7	.	TRBV3-1	few	TGTGCCAGCAGCCAAGGGGCGCGAACCTACGAGCAGTACTTC	CASSQGARTYEQYF
TRBJ1-1	.	TRBV6-2/TRBV6-3	many	TGTGCCAGCAGTTACCGAGGGGGCACTGAAGCTTTCTTT	CASSYRGGTEAFF
TRBJ2-5	TRBD2	TRBV2	many	TGTGCCAGCAGCGAAACGGGGGGGGAAGAGACCCAGTACTTC	CASSETGGEETQYF
TRBJ1-2	TRBD1	TRBV29-1	few	TGCAGCGTTGACAAGGACAGGGGGTCCTATGGCTACACCTTC	CSVDKDRGSYGYTF
TRBJ1-6	TRBD1	TRBV20-1	many	TGCAGTGCCTCCCCGGGACAGCGTGGATCACCCCTCCACTTT	CSASPGQRGSPLHF
TRBJ2-1	.	TRBV18	.	TGTGCCAGCTCACCACAGGGCAGGGGCTCCTACAATGAGCAGTTCTTC	CASSPQGRGSYNEQFF
TRBJ2-1	.	TRBV24-1	many	TGTGCCACCAGTGAGGGTGGGAACTCGTACAATGAGCAGTTCTTC	CATSEGGNSYNEQFF
TRBJ2-7	.	TRBV15	medium-sized	TGTGCCACCAGCAGAGAGGGGAGGCGCAACGAGCAGTACTTC	CATSREGRRNEQYF
TRBJ2-7	TRBD1	TRBV27	.	TGTGCCAGCAGAGACAGGGTCAGCTACGAGCAGTACTTC	CASRDRVSYEQYF
TRBJ2-1	.	TRBV9	.	TGTGCCAGCAGCGTTTTAGGACGGCACAATGAGCAGTTCTTC	CASSVLGRHNEQFF
TRBJ2-3	.	TRBV20-1	many	TGCAGTGCTTTTTATAAAAGGGGCACAGATACGCAGTATTTT	CSAFYKRGTDTQYF
TRBJ1-1	TRBD1	TRBV5-1	few	TGCGCCAGCAGCCCCTGGACAGGAGTGAACACTGAAGCTTTCTTT	CASSPWTGVNTEAFF
TRBJ2-1	TRBD2	TRBV19	.	TGTGCCAGTCAGAATCTAGCGGGAGGGCCCCATGAGCAGTTCTTC	CASQNLAGGPHEQFF
TRBJ2-7	.	TRBV2	few	TGTGCCAGCAGAAGGGATTCGGGCGAGCAGTACTTC	CASRRDSGEQYF
TRBJ2-1	.	TRBV27	many	TGTGCCAGCAGTTTATACCCTATTCTAGGTGAGCAGTTCTTC	CASSLYPILGEQFF
TRBJ2-3	TRBD2	TRBV7-2	few	TGTGCCAGCAGCTTAGGGAATCTAGCGGGGGTTACAGATACGCAGTATTTT	CASSLGNLAGVTDTQYF
TRBJ1-6	.	TRBV5-4	many	TGTGCCAGCAGCAGACCCGGGTCTTATAATTCACCCCTCCACTTT	CASSRPGSYNSPLHF
TRBJ1-1	.	TRBV19	few	TGTGCCAGTAACCCGGGGATAATGAACACTGAAGCTTTCTTT	CASNPGIMNTEAFF
TRBJ2-3	.	TRBV6-1	many	TGTGCCAGCAGTGAAGCGGCGCCGGGCGCAGATACGCAGTATTTT	CASSEAAPGADTQYF
TRBJ1-1	.	TRBV19	few	TGTGCCAGTAGTATTACAGGGTTCGTGGGGACTGAAGCTTTCTTT	CASSITGFVGTEAFF
TRBJ1-5	.	TRBV11-2	few	TGTGCCAGCAGCCCGTCAGTAGGATATGAGCCCCAGCATTTT	CASSPSVGYEPQHF
TRBJ2-7	.	TRBV20-1	many	TGCAGTGCTAGAGAACAGGACCTGGCAAACTACGAGCAGTACTTC	CSAREQDLANYEQYF
TRBJ2-7	TRBD1	TRBV5-4	.	TGTGCCAGCAGCCGCATGGGACAGCCGTCCTACGAGCAGTACTTC	CASSRMGQPSYEQYF
TRBJ2-2	.	TRBV19	.	TGTGCCAGTGATGGTGACACCGGGGAGCTGTTTTTT	CASDGDTGELFF
TRBJ1-2	TRBD1	TRBV20-1	many	TGCAGTGCAGTCACAGGGGACGTGCATGGCTACACCTTC	CSAVTGDVHGYTF
TRBJ2-6	.	TRBV18	.	TGTGCCAGCTCACCCCGTGGAGGCTCTGGGGCCAACGTCCTGACTTTC	CASSPRGGSGANVLTF
TRBJ2-1	TRBD2	TRBV27	.	TGTGCCAGCCGGTGGGGGGGAGGCACAGATACGCAGTTCTTC	CASRWGGGTDTQFF
TRBJ2-1	.	TRBV20-1	many	TGCAGTGCTACCTCCGGACAGACGGAGCAGTTCTTC	CSATSGQTEQFF
TRBJ2-1	TRBD2	TRBV7-6	many	TGTGCCAGCAGCTTAGTGGCTAGCGGGACCTACAATGAGCAGTTCTTC	CASSLVASGTYNEQFF
TRBJ1-2	.	TRBV7-2	many	TGTGCCAGCAGCTTAGGGAGGATGGTCGGGGGCTCTGGCTACACCTTC	CASSLGRMVGGSGYTF
TRBJ1-2	.	TRBV12-3/TRBV12-4	few	TGTGCCAGCAGTTTGGACCTAAACTATGGCTACACCTTC	CASSLDLNYGYTF
TRBJ1-3	TRBD1	TRBV27	many	TGTGCCAGCACCCCCCCGGGACAGGGAAACAACACCATATATTTT	CASTPPGQGNNTIYF
TRBJ2-5	.	TRBV11-2	few	TGTGCCAGCAGCTTTTTTGACTCCCCCCAAGAGACCCAGTACTTC	CASSFFDSPQETQYF
TRBJ2-7	.	TRBV19	few	TGTGCCAGTAGTATTATTCTGGGATCGGTCTACGAGCAGTACTTC	CASSIILGSVYEQYF
TRBJ1-2	TRBD1	TRBV5-1	.	TGCGCCAGCAGCCCCTCCGGGACAGGGAACTATGGCTACACCTTC	CASSPSGTGNYGYTF
TRBJ2-7	.	TRBV6-1	many	TGTGCCAGCAGCAAACTAGCCTCCTACGAGCAGTACTTC	CASSKLASYEQYF
TRBJ2-5	TRBD2	TRBV6-2/TRBV6-3	many	TGTGCCAGCTCAAGACTAGCGGGTACCTCTGGGACCCAGTACTTC	CASSRLAGTSGTQYF
TRBJ2-7	.	TRBV6-2/TRBV6-3	many	TGTGCCAGCAGTTCTATCGACTGGACGGGGATGTACGAGCAGTACTTC	CASSSIDWTGMYEQYF
TRBJ2-1	.	TRBV6-6	many	TGTGCCAGCAGTTACAGCTCCTACAATGAGCAGTTCTTC	CASSYSSYNEQFF
TRBJ2-2	.	TRBV27	many	TGTGCCAGCACTCCCAGGAGGGGAATCACCGGGGAGCTGTTTTTT	CASTPRRGITGELFF
TRBJ1-2	TRBD1	TRBV7-8	many	TGTGCCAGCAGCTTAGCCGGGACAGCTAACTATGGCTACACCTTC	CASSLAGTANYGYTF
TRBJ1-5	.	TRBV6-5	many	TGTGCCAGCAGTTACGGAGGTGATAGCAATCAGCCCCAGCATTTT	CASSYGGDSNQPQHF
TRBJ1-2	.	TRBV24-1	many	TGTGCCACCAGTGATCCCGAACATGGCTACACCTTC	CATSDPEHGYTF
TRBJ2-2	.	TRBV2	.	TGTGCCAGCAGTGATTTCACGAAGGGCACCGGGGAGCTGTTTTTT	CASSDFTKGTGELFF